The count of the clone carrying this T cell receptor beta chain is one. As yet, its antigen is unknown. The data were obtained in a study of shared clonotypes between healthy human individuals. General study points: Rarefaction showed that sequencing of sorted subsets was incomplete (despite large depth).

Germline V CDR1 and CDR2: LNHDA, SQIVND (reference sequence). This CDR3 is 14 amino acids long. V shed 6 bases and J 3 bases; nucleotides not matched to a gene: 6. The repertoire was sequenced with immunoSEQ multiplex PCR; TCRdb's copy has only in-frame clones and lacks some. The sample records 2.3 million or so clones, approximately 93% being singletons. This sequence originates from a man younger than 35 in good health. Some clones in this sample may be carry-over from other donors' samples. The chain uses TRBV19 and TRBJ1-1; TRBD1 agrees at 8 bases. Input material: naive CD4+ T cells from PBMCs. The subset: CD45RA+ positively selected. In DNA form, the CDR3 reads TGTGCCAGTAGCGACAGGGGAATGGACACTGAAGCTTTCTTT. Amino acids: CASSDRGMDTEAFF.